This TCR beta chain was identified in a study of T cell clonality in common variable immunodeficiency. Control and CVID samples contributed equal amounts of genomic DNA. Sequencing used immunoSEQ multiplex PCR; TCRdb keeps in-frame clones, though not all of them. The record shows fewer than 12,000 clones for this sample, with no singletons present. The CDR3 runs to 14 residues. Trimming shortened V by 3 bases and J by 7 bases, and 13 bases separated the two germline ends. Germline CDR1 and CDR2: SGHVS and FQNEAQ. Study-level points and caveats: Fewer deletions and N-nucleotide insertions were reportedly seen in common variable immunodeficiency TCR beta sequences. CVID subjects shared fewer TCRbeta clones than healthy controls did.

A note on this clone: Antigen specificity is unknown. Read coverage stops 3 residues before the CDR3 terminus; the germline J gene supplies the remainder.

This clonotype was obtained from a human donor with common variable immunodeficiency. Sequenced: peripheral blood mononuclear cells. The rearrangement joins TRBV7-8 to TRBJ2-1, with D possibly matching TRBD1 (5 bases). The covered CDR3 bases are TGTGCCAGCAGCTTTTTGGCCAAGGGGAATGAG. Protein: CASSFLAKGNE. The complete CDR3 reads CASSFLAKGNEQFF.